Here is one TCR beta chain with its context. What it binds is not known. Per the germline V gene, CDR1 is PRHDT and CDR2 is FYEKMQ (reference sequence). With 2 bases clipped from V and 6 bases from J, the junction kept 3 bases outside the gene matches. The CDR3 extends over 14 amino acids. The data are from a study of OX40 agonist ivuxolimab in advanced cancers. TCRdb's copy holds only in-frame clones and misses some; the assay was immunoSEQ multiplex PCR. The top ten clones hold 20% of a sample with fewer than 60,000 clones, 85% of them seen once. Study-level findings and limits: The study found that CD8+ T cells averaged more expanded clones than CD4+.

This receptor was obtained from an adult with an advanced solid tumor such as melanoma, head and neck, liver or kidney cancer. The chain joins TRBV13 to TRBJ2-4, with 8 bases aligning to TRBD1. Sequenced here: CD4+ or CD8+ T cells sorted from blood, sampled in a trial of the OX40 agonist ivuxolimab. CDR3 sequence reads: CASSLRQGANIQYF. The DNA of the CDR3 is TGTGCCAGCAGCTTAAGGCAGGGGGCAAACATTCAGTACTTC.